The rows below give T cell receptor beta chains drawn from one sample of a study of shared T cell receptors in the human thymus. Generated by immunoSEQ multiplex PCR, the TCRdb table keeps only in-frame clones and is missing some. The sample consists of roughly 700,000 clones, over 75% of them appearing once. These data also featured in a second study, about human thymus T cells.

The specimen was thymocytes. These receptors were collected from a boy less than two years old with a congenital heart defect. Each CDR3 is given with its conserved first and last residue. A D gene is named only where the DNA matches it firmly. Rows may omit the clone size; those that give it use once, few, many or a size class.

v_gene	d_gene	j_gene	abundance	len	CDR3aa	CDR3nt
TRBV7-2	NA	TRBJ2-1	NA	18	CASSLSGSGPGPYNEQFF	TGTGCCAGCAGCTTATCGGGCAGCGGGCCTGGGCCTTACAATGAGCAGTTCTTC
TRBV9	TRBD1	TRBJ1-5	NA	13	CASSVDRGWPQHF	TGTGCCAGCAGCGTAGACAGGGGCTGGCCCCAGCATTTT
TRBV6-1	NA	TRBJ2-5	NA	14	CASSEEYSQETQYF	TGTGCCAGCAGTGAAGAGTACAGCCAAGAGACCCAGTACTTC
TRBV4-1	TRBD1	TRBJ2-7	NA	16	CASSQEGQVNSYEQYF	TGCGCCAGCAGCCAAGAGGGACAGGTTAACTCCTACGAGCAGTACTTC
TRBV10-2	TRBD2	TRBJ2-7	NA	18	CASSDRAGGHTQNYEQYF	TGCGCCAGCAGTGACAGGGCGGGAGGCCACACCCAGAACTACGAGCAGTACTTC
TRBV28	TRBD2	TRBJ2-7	NA	17	CASSSPPPGLADYEQYF	TGTGCCAGCAGTTCCCCCCCACCGGGACTAGCGGACTACGAGCAGTACTTC
TRBV30	TRBD1	TRBJ2-4	NA	17	CAWSGKGQGEGSDIQYF	TGTGCCTGGAGCGGCAAGGGACAGGGGGAAGGTTCGGACATTCAGTACTTC
TRBV18	NA	TRBJ2-7	NA	17	CASSPPPQEVRVLEQYF	TGTGCCAGCTCACCACCCCCCCAGGAGGTACGGGTGCTCGAGCAGTACTTC
TRBV29-1	TRBD1	TRBJ1-1	once	14	CSVELPTGGTEAFF	TGCAGCGTTGAATTACCGACAGGGGGGACTGAAGCTTTCTTT
TRBV15	NA	TRBJ2-3	NA	16	CATSRVGWSSGNTQYF	TGTGCCACCAGCAGAGTTGGGTGGAGTTCGGGGAATACGCAGTATTTT
TRBV25-1	TRBD2	TRBJ2-1	NA	13	CASSGRDYNEQFF	TGTGCCAGCAGCGGGAGGGACTACAATGAGCAGTTCTTC
TRBV18	TRBD2	TRBJ2-7	NA	16	CASSSWTSGIAYEQYF	TGTGCCAGCTCATCTTGGACTAGCGGGATAGCCTACGAGCAGTACTTC
TRBV19	NA	TRBJ2-7	NA	13	CASSIVGEGEQYF	TGTGCCAGTAGTATAGTAGGGGAAGGCGAGCAGTACTTC
TRBV27	NA	TRBJ1-2	NA	18	CASSLSGRGSPTPLGYTF	TGTGCCAGCAGTTTATCGGGTCGGGGGTCTCCTACCCCCTTAGGCTACACCTTC
TRBV5-1	TRBD1	TRBJ2-7	NA	18	CASSHQPYDRGRSYEQYF	TGCGCCAGCAGCCACCAGCCATATGACAGGGGCAGATCCTACGAGCAGTACTTC
TRBV10-3	TRBD2	TRBJ2-1	NA	20	CAISESYSGTSGAFRNEQFF	TGTGCCATCAGTGAGTCCTACTCCGGGACTAGCGGGGCTTTTCGGAATGAGCAGTTCTTC
TRBV7-6	NA	TRBJ2-2	once	14	CASRRGGNTGELFF	TGTGCCAGCAGGAGGGGGGGGAACACCGGGGAGCTGTTTTTT
TRBV5-1	TRBD2	TRBJ2-7	NA	14	CASSLAGGSHEQYF	TGCGCCAGCAGCTTGGCGGGAGGGAGCCACGAGCAGTACTTC
TRBV25-1	NA	TRBJ2-7	NA	13	CASSEYPSSEQYF	TGTGCCAGCAGTGAATACCCCTCTTCCGAGCAGTACTTC
TRBV28	NA	TRBJ2-1	few	15	CASSFQGPNYNEQFF	TGTGCCAGCAGTTTCCAGGGGCCCAACTACAATGAGCAGTTCTTC
TRBV2	NA	TRBJ1-1	NA	14	CASSPPRGNTEAFF	TGTGCCAGCAGTCCTCCACGAGGGAACACTGAAGCTTTCTTT
TRBV4-3	TRBD2	TRBJ2-1	NA	20	CASSQDTGLADRPRYNEQFF	TGCGCCAGCAGCCAAGATACGGGACTAGCGGATCGCCCCCGCTACAATGAGCAGTTCTTC
TRBV15	NA	TRBJ2-4	NA	17	CATSMGPKGDGQNIQYF	TGTGCCACCAGCATGGGGCCGAAGGGGGATGGTCAAAACATTCAGTACTTC
TRBV30	NA	TRBJ1-1	NA	15	CAWRTTGRSSTEAFF	TGTGCCTGGAGGACTACTGGACGGTCCTCCACTGAAGCTTTCTTT
TRBV15	TRBD2	TRBJ2-7	NA	20	CATSRVPKTSGRRSSYEQYF	TGTGCCACCAGCAGAGTACCAAAGACTAGCGGGAGGCGGAGCTCCTACGAGCAGTACTTC
TRBV19	NA	TRBJ1-4	NA	17	CASRPGSFNATNEKLFF	TGTGCCAGTAGACCGGGATCGTTTAATGCAACTAATGAAAAACTGTTTTTT
TRBV11-2	TRBD1	TRBJ2-3	NA	15	CASSLGDRGRNTQYF	TGTGCCAGCAGCTTAGGGGACAGGGGAAGGAATACGCAGTATTTT
TRBV10-3	NA	TRBJ2-6	NA	16	CAISAITGPGANVLTF	TGTGCCATCAGTGCCATCACAGGGCCCGGGGCCAACGTCCTGACTTTC
TRBV28	TRBD2	TRBJ2-4	once	16	CASSPLAGDGKNIQYF	TGTGCCAGCAGCCCTCTAGCGGGAGACGGCAAAAACATTCAGTACTTC
TRBV29-1	NA	TRBJ2-1	few	16	CSAGLTNQGRYNEQFF	TGCAGCGCTGGGTTAACGAACCAGGGTCGATACAATGAGCAGTTCTTC
TRBV7-7	NA	TRBJ2-2	NA	13	CASSLDSNGELFF	TGTGCCAGCAGCTTGGACTCCAACGGGGAGCTGTTTTTT
TRBV10-2	NA	TRBJ1-5	NA	16	CASSDQTGSENQPQHF	TGCGCCAGCAGTGACCAAACAGGGTCAGAAAATCAGCCCCAGCATTTT
TRBV9	TRBD2	TRBJ2-5	NA	17	CASSVGTSGRPQETQYF	TGTGCCAGCAGCGTAGGGACTAGCGGAAGGCCCCAAGAGACCCAGTACTTC
TRBV4-1	TRBD2	TRBJ2-2	NA	17	CASSQGAGGPNTGELFF	TGCGCCAGCAGCCAAGGGGCGGGAGGGCCAAACACCGGGGAGCTGTTTTTT
TRBV7-9	TRBD1	TRBJ1-2	NA	12	CAEDRGDYGYTF	TGTGCCGAGGACAGGGGGGACTATGGCTACACCTTC
TRBV27	TRBD2	TRBJ2-3	NA	21	CASSLSPGQAAPGGHADTQYF	TGTGCCAGCAGTTTATCCCCAGGCCAGGCGGCTCCGGGAGGGCATGCAGATACGCAGTATTTT
TRBV7-2	NA	TRBJ2-7	NA	16	CASSLAPPGAPYEQYF	TGTGCCAGCAGCTTAGCCCCTCCGGGAGCTCCCTACGAGCAGTACTTC
TRBV7-8	TRBD1	TRBJ2-1	NA	14	CASSPADRYNEQFF	TGTGCCAGCAGCCCGGCGGACAGGTACAATGAGCAGTTCTTC
TRBV28	TRBD2	TRBJ2-7	NA	17	CASSATTRRTRGYEQYF	TGTGCCAGCAGTGCAACAACACGCCGGACTAGGGGATACGAGCAGTACTTC
TRBV14	TRBD1	TRBJ1-2	NA	13	CASSVTGEVGYTF	TGTGCCAGCAGCGTGACAGGGGAGGTTGGCTACACCTTC
TRBV13	NA	TRBJ2-4	NA	14	CASSLIGGGNIQYF	TGTGCCAGCAGCTTGATTGGGGGCGGAAACATTCAGTACTTC
TRBV6-6	TRBD1	TRBJ2-1	NA	12	CASRDRGPEQFF	TGTGCCAGCAGGGACAGGGGGCCTGAGCAGTTCTTC
TRBV5-1	TRBD2	TRBJ2-1	NA	15	CASSLRREWVNEQFF	TGCGCCAGCAGCTTGAGGCGGGAGTGGGTCAATGAGCAGTTCTTC
TRBV7-3	TRBD2	TRBJ2-3	NA	24	CASSLKRAGGRGSGRERGTDTQYF	TGTGCCAGCAGCTTAAAAAGGGCAGGGGGCCGGGGTAGCGGGAGGGAAAGGGGCACAGATACGCAGTATTTT
TRBV6-5	TRBD2	TRBJ2-5	once	14	CASRSGRAQETQYF	TGTGCCAGCAGAAGCGGGAGGGCCCAAGAGACCCAGTACTTC
TRBV19	TRBD2	TRBJ2-7	NA	16	CASSHPPGLASYEQYF	TGTGCCAGTAGTCATCCTCCGGGACTAGCGTCCTACGAGCAGTACTTC
TRBV4-1	TRBD1	TRBJ1-5	NA	15	CASSQPGQGNQPQHF	TGCGCCAGCAGCCAACCGGGACAGGGCAATCAGCCCCAGCATTTT
TRBV27	TRBD2	TRBJ2-5	NA	17	CASRSTGTSGAQETQYF	TGTGCCAGCAGATCTACCGGGACTAGCGGGGCCCAAGAGACCCAGTACTTC
TRBV9	TRBD1	TRBJ2-2	few	16	CASSPRAGTATGELFF	TGTGCCAGCAGCCCACGCGCCGGGACAGCCACCGGGGAGCTGTTTTTT
TRBV5-4	NA	TRBJ1-1	NA	17	CASSLPLTGTLNTEAFF	TGTGCCAGCAGCTTGCCGCTGACAGGAACCTTGAACACTGAAGCTTTCTTT
TRBV5-4	NA	TRBJ2-3	NA	15	CASSSDQRERGPTYF	TGTGCCAGCAGCTCTGATCAGCGGGAGAGGGGGCCCACCTATTTT
TRBV28	TRBD1	TRBJ1-3	once	16	CASSLLQGDSGNTIYF	TGTGCCAGCAGTTTACTTCAGGGGGACTCTGGAAACACCATATATTTT
TRBV28	NA	TRBJ2-3	NA	14	CASSCPSSTDTQYF	TGTGCCAGCAGTTGTCCGTCCAGCACAGATACGCAGTATTTT
TRBV27	NA	TRBJ2-7	NA	15	CASSKAAEGPYEQYF	TGTGCCAGCAGTAAGGCCGCGGAGGGGCCCTACGAGCAGTACTTC
TRBV4-3	NA	TRBJ2-7	NA	14	CASSQRRGTYEQYF	TGCGCCAGCAGCCAACGGAGGGGTACCTACGAGCAGTACTTC
TRBV15	TRBD1	TRBJ1-2	NA	17	CATSRDASPGTVNGYTF	TGTGCCACCAGCAGAGATGCCAGTCCCGGGACAGTTAATGGCTACACCTTC
TRBV4-3	TRBD2	TRBJ2-1	NA	17	CASSLVPSGRPFYEQFF	TGCGCCAGCAGCCTCGTTCCCAGCGGGAGACCCTTCTATGAGCAGTTCTTC
TRBV4-3	TRBD2	TRBJ2-1	NA	16	CASSRRTSGSYNEQFF	TGCGCCAGCAGCCGACGGACTAGCGGTTCCTACAATGAGCAGTTCTTC
TRBV28	TRBD2	TRBJ2-5	NA	21	CASSLVGPDGTSGSGGETQYF	TGTGCCAGCAGTTTAGTTGGGCCAGACGGGACTAGCGGGAGTGGGGGGGAGACCCAGTACTTC
TRBV4-2	NA	TRBJ1-5	NA	15	CASSQGRPREQPQHF	TGTGCCAGCAGCCAAGGAAGACCACGGGAACAGCCCCAGCATTTT